The clone carrying this TCR beta chain came up a few times. The CDR3 runs 16 residues. Germline-derived CDR1 and CDR2 are SGHAT and FQNNGV. V lost 4 bases to trimming and J lost 4 bases; unmatched junction nucleotides: 11. The sample belongs to a study of blood T cell repertoires in COVID-19. Looking at the study overall: Donors in the United States, Italy and Spain gave samples during acute or convalescent COVID-19.

This table comes from immunoSEQ multiplex PCR, and its TCRdb copy is limited to in-frame clones, with some not included. Found here are tens of thousands of clones, 82% of them singletons; the top ten hold roughly 12%. Source material: peripheral blood. The clonotype originates from a man of 80 years or more with acute or convalescent COVID-19. The chain employs TRBV11-2 and TRBJ2-3, with 7 bases that match TRBD2. The CDR3 reads CASSSRAGVVADTQYF. The CDR3 nucleotides read TGTGCCAGCAGCTCCCGGGCGGGGGTGGTGGCAGATACGCAGTATTTT.